The clone carrying this T cell receptor (beta chain) has only a few counts. Antigen specificity is unknown. The CDR3 spans 11 residues. Trimming removed 1 base at V and 14 bases at J, with 8 bases between. Germline CDR1 reads SGHTA; CDR2 reads FQGNSA. In TCRdb, the 5' RACE reads were re-called with MiXCR into one record per CDR3 protein. The sample has about 340,000 distinct CDR3 sequences, around an eighth seen once. The record originates from a study of T-cell memory formation after mild COVID-19. Overall study context: TCR clustering was largely donor specific. Study observations and caveats: CD4/CD8 balance characterized clones contracting day 15 to 85, and CD4+ skew characterized later expanders. Pre-infection memory already had some responding clones, implying cross-reactive memory joined.

The sequencing input was PBMCs or a T cell subset sorted from them (not recorded which). This sequence was found in a man younger than 35 who had mild COVID-19 (a few samples of this study predate the infection). Cell type and time point are not known. The rearrangement uses TRBV7-2 and TRBJ1-4, with D unresolved. The CDR3 loop is CASSLGVGLFF. As DNA, the CDR3 is TGTGCCAGCAGCTTAGGGGTAGGGCTGTTTTTT.